One and the same sample provided the 27 T cell receptor beta chains below, sequenced in a study of T-cell reconstitution after alpha-beta-depleted transplantation in children. Library preparation (for TCRbeta) was performed with unique molecular identifiers. A single record per CDR3 protein comes from TCRdb applying MiXCR to the PCR reads. The data hold about a million distinct CDR3 sequences, with roughly 29% observed a single time. The input for sequencing was PBMCs, mostly from graft donor cells, taken 360 days after TCRalphabeta/CD19-depleted stem cell transplant. Source of these receptors: a boy under two years old who had a stem cell transplant for SCID, so the T cells may come from the graft donor.

This clonotype was recorded many times. The chain combines TRBV10-3 with TRBJ2-7; 8 bases are a match to TRBD1. V dropped 5 bases and J dropped 2; count of bases not matched to a gene: 8. This CDR3 is built from 15 residues. Per the germline V gene, CDR1 is ENHRY and CDR2 is SYGVKD. The CDR3 sequence is CAISHPTGVAYEQYF. The CDR3 DNA follows: TGTGCCATCAGTCACCCGACAGGGGTGGCCTACGAGCAGTACTTC.

This chain joins TRBV6-1 and TRBJ2-1; TRBD2 might be the D (5 bases). The germline CDR1 and CDR2 sequences are MNHNS and SASEGT. The CDR3 runs to 13 residues. V lost 6 bases and J 3 bases, leaving 9 bases between the germline ends. CDR3 in amino acids: CASSGVYYNEQFF. The CDR3 nucleotides read TGTGCCAGCAGCGGGGTTTACTACAATGAGCAGTTCTTC.

This clonotype was seen a few times. The V call is TRBV10-3, the J call TRBJ2-7; 7 bases map to TRBD1. J lost 2 bases, V lost 3 bases, and 7 bases had no gene match. The CDR3 runs 15 residues. Germline lookup yields CDR1 ENHRY and CDR2 SYGVKD. DNA of the CDR3: TGTGCCATCAGTGACCGACAGGGTCCGCCCTACGAGCAGTACTTC. Amino acid sequence: CAISDRQGPPYEQYF.

V is TRBV20-1 and J is TRBJ2-3, with D uncertain. The CDR3 sequence is 11 residues long. V was shortened by 4 bases and J by 4 bases, with 6 bases between the two germline ends. The germline CDR1 and CDR2 sequences are DFQATT and SNEGSKA (reference sequence). This chain's CDR3 is CSAKRADTQYF. The CDR3 DNA reads as TGCAGTGCTAAAAGGGCAGATACGCAGTATTTT.

The chain combines TRBV5-1 with TRBJ2-1; D gene unclear. This CDR3 contains 15 residues. Germline loops: CDR1 SGHRS, CDR2 YFSETQ. Trimming cost V 0 bases and J 1 base, with 8 bases left between them. Written as DNA, the CDR3 is TGCGCCAGCAGCTTGGGCACCAGGTCCTACAATGAGCAGTTCTTC. The encoded protein is CASSLGTRSYNEQFF.

The rearrangement joins TRBV3-1 to TRBJ2-5; D remains unclear. V lost 6 bases and J lost 4, with 9 bases in between. This CDR3 is 12 amino acids long. CDR1 is LGHDT and CDR2 is YNNKEL in the germline V gene (reference sequence). The CDR3 sequence is CASSTPRETQYF. CDR3 coding DNA: TGTGCCAGCAGTACCCCACGAGAGACCCAGTACTTC.

The rearrangement joins TRBV18 to TRBJ2-7; D is unresolved. Germline CDR1 reads KGHSH; CDR2 reads LQKENI. The CDR3 contains 11 residues. Trimming took off 3 bases at V and 9 bases at J, with 9 bases between the two ends. DNA for the CDR3: TGTGCCAGCTCACCTGGGTATGGGCAGTACTTC. Protein sequence: CASSPGYGQYF. The whole variable domain, filled in from reference TRBV18 and TRBJ2-7, reads NAGVMQNPRHLVRRRGQEARLRCSPMKGHSHVYWYRQLPEEGLKFMVYLQKENIIDESGMPKERFSAEFPKEGPSILRIQQVVRGDSAAYFCASSPGYGQYFGPGTRLTVT.

This clonotype has just a few counts. V and J are TRBV10-3 and TRBJ1-2; D is undetermined. The germline V gene encodes CDR1 ENHRY and CDR2 SYGVKD. Deletions cut 8 bases from V and 2 bases from J, with 12 bases between. The CDR3 has 13 amino acids. Here the CDR3 reads CAIGKGLNYGYTF. CDR3 bases: TGTGCCATCGGAAAGGGATTAAACTATGGCTACACCTTC.

The chain is built from TRBV2 and TRBJ1-3; unclear D gene. The CDR3 runs to 12 residues. The V end was cut by 7 bases, the J end by 0 bases, with 4 bases between. Germline CDR1 SNHLY, CDR2 FYNNEI. The CDR3 reads CASTLSGNTIYF. In DNA, the CDR3 is TGTGCCAGCACTCTCTCTGGAAACACCATATATTTT.

The rearrangement uses TRBV20-1 and TRBJ2-2; 11 bases match TRBD2. J gave up 3 bases and V 5 bases, and 11 bases lay outside the gene matches. The CDR3 length is 17 residues. Germline CDR1 and CDR2: DFQATT and SNEGSKA (reference sequence). The CDR3 here is CSARDVAGGPDTGELFF. In DNA, the CDR3 is TGCAGTGCTCGCGACGTAGCGGGGGGGCCGGACACCGGGGAGCTGTTTTTT.

This chain uses TRBV12-3 or TRBV12-4 with TRBJ1-5; 7 nucleotides match TRBD1. V trimming: 6 bases; J trimming: 7 bases; junction bases outside the gene matches: 12. The CDR3 covers 15 residues. The CDR3 spells CASSPEGGAGQPQHF. The CDR3 region has the DNA TGTGCCAGCAGCCCCGAAGGGGGCGCGGGGCAGCCCCAGCATTTT.

This clonotype has only a few counts. The genes are TRBV19 and TRBJ1-1; the match to TRBD1 covers 9 bases. V dropped 6 bases and J dropped 4; count of bases not matched to a gene: 6. The V gene's germline CDR1 is LNHDA and CDR2 SQIVND (reference sequence). The CDR3 has 14 residues. The CDR3 loop reads CASSTGGWGTEAFF. In nucleotides, the CDR3 is TGTGCCAGTAGCACAGGGGGCTGGGGCACTGAAGCTTTCTTT.

The chain is built from TRBV9 and TRBJ2-1; D possibly corresponds to TRBD2 (5 bases). This CDR3 region has 13 residues. V gave up 4 bases and J gave up 8 bases, with 13 bases separating them. Germline-derived CDR1 and CDR2 are SGDLS and YYNGEE. The CDR3 protein is CASSSPAGDEQFF. CDR3 bases: TGTGCCAGCAGCTCCCCGGCCGGGGATGAGCAGTTCTTC.

This chain links TRBV12-3 or TRBV12-4 with TRBJ2-7; the match to TRBD1 covers 9 bases. J lost 2 bases, V lost 6 bases, and 5 bases had no gene match. The CDR3 is 14 amino acids. DNA of the CDR3: TGTGCCAGCAGACGACAGGGGGGGGCCTACGAGCAGTACTTC. Protein: CASRRQGGAYEQYF.

The chain is built from TRBV5-1 and TRBJ2-2; 8 nucleotides agree with TRBD1. The ends lost 4 bases at V and 4 bases at J; junction bases unmatched: 6. The CDR3 is 15 amino acids. The germline gives CDR1 SGHRS, CDR2 YFSETQ. As DNA, the CDR3 is TGCGCCAGCAGCCCAGGGGGCGCGGGCACCGGGGAGCTGTTTTTT. Its protein product is CASSPGGAGTGELFF.

CDR3 bases: TGCAGTGCTAGTGGCTTTGACGAGGTGGCTAACTATGGCTACACCTTC. This encodes CSASGFDEVANYGYTF. The rearrangement links TRBV20-1 to TRBJ1-2, with D hard to call. CDR3 length equals 16 residues. Germline V gene data show CDR1 as DFQATT and CDR2 as SNEGSKA (reference sequence). With 3 bases removed from V and 0 bases from J, the gap between germline ends came to 17 bases.

The rearrangement joins TRBV20-1 to TRBJ1-2, with TRBD1 matching over 10 bases. The CDR3 runs 16 residues. Unmatched junction bases numbered 11, after V lost 3 bases and J lost 4 bases. The germline V gene encodes CDR1 DFQATT and CDR2 SNEGSKA (reference sequence). The CDR3 loop reads CSASANVGQGSYGYTF. DNA for the CDR3: TGCAGTGCTAGCGCGAACGTGGGACAGGGGAGCTATGGCTACACCTTC.

This rearrangement joins TRBV9 to TRBJ2-6; 8 nucleotides match TRBD2. V shed 3 bases, J shed 3 bases, and the junction held 11 bases outside the gene matches. The CDR3 length is 18 residues. Germline loops: CDR1 SGDLS, CDR2 YYNGEE. In DNA form, the CDR3 reads TGTGCCAGCAGCGCTACACCGGGACTAGTGAGTGGGGCCAACGTCCTGACTTTC. Amino acid sequence: CASSATPGLVSGANVLTF.

The sample holds a few counts of this clonotype. V gene TRBV6-6 combines with J gene TRBJ1-1, with no clear D. Trimming left V 7 bases short and J 1 base short, with 10 bases between. This CDR3 region has 13 residues. The V gene's germline CDR1 is MNHNY and CDR2 SVGAGI (reference sequence). The CDR3 DNA sequence: TGTGCCAGCAAGTTATCCGGGAACACTGAAGCTTTCTTT. It encodes CASKLSGNTEAFF.

This clonotype was counted only a few times. The V and J genes are TRBV27 and TRBJ2-1; D is perhaps TRBD1 or TRBD2 (5 bases each). The germline CDR1 and CDR2 sequences are MNHEY and SMNVEV (reference sequence). The CDR3 has 15 amino acids. V shed 2 bases and J shed 3 bases, with 11 bases lying between them. The CDR3 protein is CASSLRGALYNEQFF. In DNA, the CDR3 is TGTGCCAGCAGTTTACGAGGGGCGCTCTACAATGAGCAGTTCTTC.

This rearrangement joins TRBV5-1 to TRBJ2-1, with 9 bases lining up with TRBD1. V was pared by 5 bases and J by 6 bases, with 6 bases of the junction left unmatched. This CDR3 is built from 14 residues. Germline assignment: CDR1 SGHRS and CDR2 YFSETQ. The CDR3 DNA follows: TGCGCCAGCAGTTGGGGACAGGGTGGCAATGAGCAGTTCTTC. Its protein is CASSWGQGGNEQFF.

This clonotype was picked up a small number of times. The chain links TRBV5-1 to TRBJ2-1, with 9 positions matching TRBD1. Germline V gene lookup returns CDR1 SGHRS and CDR2 YFSETQ. The CDR3 runs 14 residues. The ends lost 0 bases at V and 10 bases at J; junction bases unmatched: 5. CDR3: CASSLAQGAWEQFF. The CDR3 coding sequence is TGCGCCAGCAGCTTGGCACAGGGGGCTTGGGAGCAGTTCTTC.

The genes are TRBV28 and TRBJ2-7; no clear D. Trimming shortened V by 3 bases and J by 2 bases, and 11 bases separated the two germline ends. Looked up from germline, CDR1 is MDHEN and CDR2 is SYDVKM. The CDR3 extends over 14 amino acids. CDR3 protein: CASSLDNPTYEQYF. CDR3 sequence (DNA): TGTGCCAGCAGTTTGGATAATCCGACCTACGAGCAGTACTTC.

This sequence joins TRBV4-2 and TRBJ1-2; D perhaps matches TRBD1 (5 bases). This CDR3 region has 15 residues. V was pared by 3 bases and J by 1 base, with 12 bases between. CDR1 and CDR2 (germline): LGHNA, YNFKEQ. The CDR3 loop is CASSHAGRGNYGYTF. CDR3 sequence (DNA): TGTGCCAGCAGCCACGCCGGGAGGGGTAACTATGGCTACACCTTC.

The genes are TRBV5-6 and TRBJ1-5, with 9 nucleotides matching TRBD1. This CDR3 region has 16 residues. With 6 bases clipped from V and 4 bases from J, the junction kept 11 bases outside the gene matches. CDR1 is SGHDT and CDR2 is YYEEEE in the germline V gene. The CDR3 DNA sequence: TGTGCCAGCATCCGCACCGGGACAGGGACAAATCAGCCCCAGCATTTT. The encoded protein is CASIRTGTGTNQPQHF. The full variable domain, with the rest looked up from reference TRBV5-6 and TRBJ1-5, is DAGVTQSPTHLIKTRGQQVTLRCSPKSGHDTVSWYQQALGQGPQFIFQYYEEEERQRGNFPDRFSGHQFPNYSSELNVNALLLGDSALYLCASIRTGTGTNQPQHFGDGTRLSIL.

This clonotype was observed a few times. Written as DNA, the CDR3 is TGTGCCAGCAGTTTCATGGATGAGCAGTTCTTC. Translated: CASSFMDEQFF. This sequence joins TRBV12-3 or TRBV12-4 and TRBJ2-1; D is unclear. CDR3 size: 11 residues. V was clipped by 3 bases and J by 8 bases, with 5 bases between them.

In its sample, this clonotype was seen a few times. V gene TRBV7-2 combines with J gene TRBJ2-1; 7 bases map to TRBD2. Germline CDR1 and CDR2: SGHTA and FQGNSA. The junction had 11 bases not matched to a gene; V was cut back by 5 bases and J by 4 bases. The CDR3 is made up of 16 amino acids. The CDR3 nucleotides are TGTGCCAGCAGCCCGAGGGGTTCTAGCGGTTACAATGAGCAGTTCTTC. It is translated as CASSPRGSSGYNEQFF.